These 27 T cell receptor beta chains share one sample of origin, sequenced in a study of blood T cell repertoires in COVID-19. Assay: immunoSEQ multiplex PCR; the TCRdb copy retains only in-frame clones and omits some. The sample contains about 140,000 clones, 80% to 85% of which appear only once. Material for sequencing was peripheral blood. These receptors all come from a woman aged 55 to 70 with acute or convalescent COVID-19.

V and J are TRBV12-1 and TRBJ2-7; TRBD1, the D gene given by the table, was not confirmed from the DNA. TRBV12-1 is flagged as a pseudogene. There are 16 residues in the CDR3. The CDR3, as DNA: TGTGCCAGCAGCTGCGCGGGACAGGGAAATGACTACGAGCAGTACTTC. Translation gives CASSCAGQGNDYEQYF.

The gene calls are TRBV5-4 and TRBJ2-4, with 7 bases matching TRBD2. Unmatched junction bases numbered 4, after V lost 4 bases and J lost 6 bases. The length of the CDR3 is 13 residues. Per germline, CDR1 SGHNT and CDR2 YYREEE (reference sequence). The CDR3 bases are TGTGCCAGCAGCATCAGCGGGATAAACATTCAGTACTTC. It specifies CASSISGINIQYF.

The CDR3 region has the DNA TGTGCCAGCAGGGAGATGGGACAGGGGGTTGGTGGAAACACCATATATTTT. The encoded protein is CASREMGQGVGGNTIYF. The chain carries TRBV2 and TRBJ1-3, with TRBD1 identical over 11 bases. V lost 6 bases to trimming and J lost 3 bases; unmatched junction nucleotides: 10. The CDR3 runs 17 residues. Germline CDR1 SNHLY, CDR2 FYNNEI.

V is TRBV2 and J is TRBJ2-7, with TRBD1 matching 7 bases. CDR1 is SNHLY, CDR2 FYNNEI, per germline. The CDR3 runs to 15 residues. J gave up 2 bases and V 0 bases, and 4 bases lay outside the gene matches. The CDR3 nucleotides read TGTGCCAGCAGTGAAGCAGGACAGGCGCCCTACGAGCAGTACTTC. Its protein is CASSEAGQAPYEQYF.

This rearrangement joins TRBV29-1 to TRBJ1-1; D is perhaps TRBD1 (5 bases). From germline, CDR1 is SQVTM and CDR2 ANQGSEA. V was pared by 4 bases and J by 0 bases, with 9 bases between. The CDR3 is 13 amino acids. The CDR3 DNA sequence: TGCAGCGTTGTCCAGGGCCTGAACACTGAAGCTTTCTTT. Its translation is CSVVQGLNTEAFF. The variable domain in full, completed from reference TRBV29-1 and TRBJ1-1, reads SAVISQKPSRDICQRGTSLTIQCQVDSQVTMMFWYRQQPGQSLTLIATANQGSEATYESGFVIDKFPISRPNLTFSTLTVSNMSPEDSSIYLCSVVQGLNTEAFFGQGTRLTVV.

The chain is built from TRBV5-1 and TRBJ1-1, with D perhaps TRBD1 (5 bases). This CDR3 is 17 amino acids long. Trimming cost V 0 bases and J 3 bases, with 18 bases left between them. Germline values: CDR1 SGHRS, CDR2 YFSETQ. The CDR3 DNA reads as TGCGCCAGCAGCTTGGGGAGCGGGGGGATGGGGGACACTGAAGCTTTCTTT. This sequence encodes CASSLGSGGMGDTEAFF.

The chain is built from TRBV28 and TRBJ2-1, with 9 nucleotides matching TRBD1. V was clipped by 4 bases and J by 5 bases; unmatched bases: 15. The CDR3 is 18 amino acids. Per the germline V gene, CDR1 is MDHEN and CDR2 is SYDVKM. The CDR3 nucleotides are TGTGCCAGCAGTTCGGGCGGACAGGGGAGTTCTGGGAACAATGAGCAGTTCTTC. Translation gives CASSSGGQGSSGNNEQFF.

CDR3 region: CSALGASQEFYGYTF. As DNA, the CDR3 is TGCAGCGCCCTGGGGGCAAGCCAGGAGTTCTATGGCTACACCTTC. The chain uses TRBV29-1 and TRBJ1-2; TRBD1 might be the D (6 bases). This CDR3 is built from 15 residues. Germline loops: CDR1 SQVTM, CDR2 ANQGSEA. V was clipped by 7 bases and J by 4 bases, with 22 bases between them.

This rearrangement joins TRBV19 to TRBJ1-1; TRBD1 matches 10 bases. Germline loops: CDR1 LNHDA, CDR2 SQIVND (reference sequence). CDR3 length: 12 residues. Losses at the gene ends were 6 bases for V and 7 bases for J; bases not matched to a gene: 2. CDR3 amino acids: CASRDRGLEAFF. The CDR3 nucleotides read TGTGCCAGTAGAGACAGGGGGCTTGAAGCTTTCTTT.

The rearrangement joins TRBV19 to TRBJ2-5, with 7 positions matching TRBD1. Germline V CDR1 and CDR2: LNHDA, SQIVND (reference sequence). The CDR3 length is 14 residues. V dropped 6 bases and J dropped 1; count of bases not matched to a gene: 5. The CDR3 loop is CASSLDRVQETQYF. CDR3 DNA: TGTGCCAGTAGCCTAGACAGGGTCCAAGAGACCCAGTACTTC.

This clone was picked up one time. The gene calls are TRBV28 and TRBJ2-1, with D perhaps TRBD2 (5 bases). CDR3 length: 12 residues. Trimming shortened V by 7 bases and J by 7 bases, and 11 bases separated the two germline ends. Germline values: CDR1 MDHEN, CDR2 SYDVKM. DNA for the CDR3: TGTGCCAGCACCATCGGGAAGAATGAGCAGTTCTTC. This codes for CASTIGKNEQFF.

This clone was recorded a few times. This chain links TRBV2 with TRBJ1-5; 7 nucleotides align to TRBD1. Germline V CDR1 and CDR2: SNHLY, FYNNEI. The CDR3 spans 14 residues. The ends lost 6 bases at V and 6 bases at J; junction bases unmatched: 8. The DNA of the CDR3 is TGTGCCAGCAGGGCGATCAGGGGGACTCAGCCCCAGCATTTT. Translation gives CASRAIRGTQPQHF.

This chain connects TRBV30 to TRBJ1-1; TRBD1 is a possible D gene (5 bases). This CDR3 is 13 amino acids long. V gave up 3 bases and J gave up 1 base, with 9 bases separating them. Germline V gives CDR1 GTSNPN, CDR2 SVGIG (reference sequence). The CDR3 here is CAWRLGPNTEAFF. The CDR3 DNA reads as TGTGCCTGGAGGCTGGGGCCGAACACTGAAGCTTTCTTT. The full variable domain, its missing parts supplied by reference TRBV30 and TRBJ1-1, is SQTIHQWPATLVQPVGSPLSLECTVEGTSNPNLYWYRQAAGRGLQLLFYSVGIGQISSEVPQNLSASRPQDRQFILSSKKLLLSDSGFYLCAWRLGPNTEAFFGQGTRLTVV.

The V and J genes are TRBV6-5 and TRBJ1-1; possible D gene TRBD1, 6 bases. Germline V gene data show CDR1 as MNHEY and CDR2 as SVGAGI. CDR3 length equals 14 residues. V was pared by 2 bases and J by 0 bases, with 7 bases between. The CDR3 sequence: CASSYDRMNTEAFF. The CDR3 DNA reads TGTGCCAGCAGTTACGACAGGATGAACACTGAAGCTTTCTTT.

This chain connects TRBV25-1 to TRBJ1-2, with D unclear. The CDR3 length is 12 residues. Looked up from germline, CDR1 is MGHDK and CDR2 is SYGVNS. Trimming cost V 3 bases and J 8 bases, with 10 bases left between them. The CDR3 reads CASSEGRRGYTF. The CDR3 DNA reads as TGTGCCAGCAGTGAGGGCAGGAGGGGCTACACCTTC.

The chain combines TRBV14 with TRBJ1-6; D might be TRBD1 (6 bases). CDR3 size: 14 residues. The V end lost 8 bases, the J end lost 6 bases, and 14 bases lay between the germline ends. Germline values: CDR1 SGHDN, CDR2 FVKESK. CDR3 in DNA: TGTGCCAGCTCCCCCGGACAGTCTAATTCACCCCTCCACTTT. This encodes CASSPGQSNSPLHF.

This clone was counted between two and nine times. The rearrangement joins TRBV15 to TRBJ2-2, with no clear D. The CDR3 spans 15 residues. The V gene's germline CDR1 is LNHNV and CDR2 YYDKDF (reference sequence). V lost 1 base and J 3 bases, leaving 9 bases between the germline ends. CDR3 nucleotide sequence: TGTGCCACCAGCAGAGCCGTCTACTACACCGGGGAGCTGTTTTTT. Protein: CATSRAVYYTGELFF.

This clone has just a few counts. The gene calls are TRBV5-5 and TRBJ2-1; D may be TRBD2 (5 bases). Deletions cut 0 bases from V and 0 bases from J, with 7 bases between. CDR3 length: 15 residues. Germline V gene sequence: CDR1 SGHKS, CDR2 YYEKEE (reference sequence). In DNA, the CDR3 is TGTGCCAGCAGCTTGGTAGCGCTCTCCTACAATGAGCAGTTCTTC. Protein sequence: CASSLVALSYNEQFF.

The CDR3 here is CASSRGLRSGADNEQFF. The CDR3 region has the DNA TGTGCCAGCTCACGAGGGTTGCGTAGCGGCGCCGACAATGAGCAGTTCTTC. The chain has TRBV18 and TRBJ2-1; TRBD2 is a possible D gene (6 bases). This CDR3 region has 17 residues. V lost 4 bases and J lost 5, with 21 bases in between. Germline V CDR1 and CDR2: KGHSH, LQKENI.

The chain employs TRBV28 and TRBJ1-5; 9 nucleotides align to TRBD1. Per the germline V gene, CDR1 is MDHEN and CDR2 is SYDVKM. This CDR3 is 14 amino acids long. V dropped 7 bases and J dropped 6; count of bases not matched to a gene: 7. In DNA form, the CDR3 reads TGTGCCAGCAACCCGACAGGGGGGGGTCAGCCCCAGCATTTT. Protein: CASNPTGGGQPQHF. Looking up the rest from reference TRBV28 and TRBJ1-5 gives the full variable domain: DVKVTQSSRYLVKRTGEKVFLECVQDMDHENMFWYRQDPGLGLRLIYFSYDVKMKEKGDIPEGYSVSREKKERFSLILESASTNQTSMYLCASNPTGGGQPQHFGDGTRLSIL.

The chain uses TRBV5-1 and TRBJ2-2; possible D gene TRBD2, 6 bases. The germline V gene has CDR1 SGHRS and CDR2 YFSETQ. This CDR3 comprises 16 residues. Trimming left V 4 bases short and J 0 bases short, with 13 bases between. Here the CDR3 reads CASSQAGRSNTGELFF. CDR3 in DNA: TGCGCCAGCAGCCAGGCGGGGCGTTCGAACACCGGGGAGCTGTTTTTT.

The gene calls are TRBV7-8 and TRBJ1-5; 9 nucleotides line up with TRBD1. The V gene end was trimmed by 5 bases and the J gene end by 7 bases; junction bases not matched to a gene: 6. This CDR3 has 14 residues. Germline V gives CDR1 SGHVS, CDR2 FQNEAQ. The CDR3 is CASSARQGGQPQHF. As DNA, the CDR3 is TGTGCCAGCAGCGCACGACAGGGGGGGCAGCCCCAGCATTTT.

On this clone: In the same sample, other DNA sequences code for this CDR3. The chain combines TRBV18 with TRBJ2-1; D might be TRBD2 (5 bases). Germline CDR1 and CDR2: KGHSH and LQKENI. V was trimmed by 4 bases and J by 7 bases, leaving 5 bases between them. The CDR3 runs 11 residues. CDR3 region: CASSRGNEQFF. CDR3 DNA sequence: TGTGCCAGCTCACGAGGGAATGAGCAGTTCTTC.

This chain connects TRBV5-1 to TRBJ1-6; D not resolved. The CDR3 length is 15 residues. Germline loops: CDR1 SGHRS, CDR2 YFSETQ. Trimming left V 4 bases short and J 9 bases short, with 17 bases between. CDR3 in amino acids: CASSAKVGGGSPLHF. The CDR3 bases are TGCGCCAGCAGCGCGAAAGTAGGCGGTGGTTCACCCCTCCACTTT. The variable domain in full, completed from reference TRBV5-1 and TRBJ1-6, reads KAGVTQTPRYLIKTRGQQVTLSCSPISGHRSVSWYQQTPGQGLQFLFEYFSETQRNKGNFPGRFSGRQFSNSRSEMNVSTLELGDSALYLCASSAKVGGGSPLHFGNGTRLTVT.

The chain carries TRBV6-2 or TRBV6-3 and TRBJ2-7; 12 bases are a match to TRBD1. Losses at the gene ends were 2 bases for V and 6 bases for J; bases not matched to a gene: 11. Germline V lookup: CDR1 MNHEY, CDR2 SVGEGT. The CDR3 consists of 17 residues. The CDR3, as DNA: TGTGCCAGCAGTTACCTCGCGGGACAGGGGGCTTCGGGCGAGCAGTACTTC. It encodes CASSYLAGQGASGEQYF.

This clone was counted a single time. The chain has TRBV29-1 and TRBJ2-3; 7 nucleotides line up with TRBD1. The V gene's germline CDR1 is SQVTM and CDR2 ANQGSEA. J gave up 4 bases and V 4 bases, and 11 bases lay outside the gene matches. This CDR3 has 15 amino acids. CDR3 coding DNA: TGCAGCGTTGCCCGGACAGGCGGCTATGCAGATACGCAGTATTTT. Translating gives CSVARTGGYADTQYF.

J is TRBJ1-2 and V is TRBV7-2; 7 bases are a match to TRBD1. The CDR3 runs 15 residues. Germline loops: CDR1 SGHTA, CDR2 FQGNSA. V trimming: 2 bases; J trimming: 4 bases; junction bases outside the gene matches: 7. CDR3 in amino acids: CASSLSTGVGYGYTF. CDR3 in DNA: TGTGCCAGCAGCTTATCCACAGGGGTTGGCTATGGCTACACCTTC.